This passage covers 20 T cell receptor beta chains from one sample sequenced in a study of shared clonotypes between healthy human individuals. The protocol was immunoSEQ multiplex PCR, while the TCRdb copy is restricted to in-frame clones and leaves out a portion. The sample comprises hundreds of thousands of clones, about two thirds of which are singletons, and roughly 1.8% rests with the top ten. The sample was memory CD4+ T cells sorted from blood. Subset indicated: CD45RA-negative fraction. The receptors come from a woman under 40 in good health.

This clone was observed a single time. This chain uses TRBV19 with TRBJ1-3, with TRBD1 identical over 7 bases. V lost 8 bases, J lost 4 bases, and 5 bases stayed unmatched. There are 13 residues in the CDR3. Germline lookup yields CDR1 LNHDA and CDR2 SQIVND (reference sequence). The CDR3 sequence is CASSTGFGNTIYF. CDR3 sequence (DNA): TGTGCCAGTTCGACAGGGTTCGGAAACACCATATATTTT.

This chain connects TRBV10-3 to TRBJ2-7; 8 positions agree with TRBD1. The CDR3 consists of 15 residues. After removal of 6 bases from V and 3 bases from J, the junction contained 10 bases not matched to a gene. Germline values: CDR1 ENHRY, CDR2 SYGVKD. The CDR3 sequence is CAISDRTGTFYEQYF. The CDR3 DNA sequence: TGTGCCATCAGCGACCGGACAGGGACTTTCTACGAGCAGTACTTC.

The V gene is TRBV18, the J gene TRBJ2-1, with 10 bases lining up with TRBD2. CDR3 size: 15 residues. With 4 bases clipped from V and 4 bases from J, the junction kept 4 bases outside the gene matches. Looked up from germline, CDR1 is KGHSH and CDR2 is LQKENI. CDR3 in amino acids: CASSQTSGIYNEQFF. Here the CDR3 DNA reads TGTGCCAGCTCACAAACTAGCGGGATTTACAATGAGCAGTTCTTC.

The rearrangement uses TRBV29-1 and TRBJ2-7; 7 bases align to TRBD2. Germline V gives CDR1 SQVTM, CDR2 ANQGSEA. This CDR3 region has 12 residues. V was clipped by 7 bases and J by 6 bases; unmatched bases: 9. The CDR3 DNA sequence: TGCAGCGCTGGGAGAGCGGGACCCGAGCAGTACTTC. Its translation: CSAGRAGPEQYF.

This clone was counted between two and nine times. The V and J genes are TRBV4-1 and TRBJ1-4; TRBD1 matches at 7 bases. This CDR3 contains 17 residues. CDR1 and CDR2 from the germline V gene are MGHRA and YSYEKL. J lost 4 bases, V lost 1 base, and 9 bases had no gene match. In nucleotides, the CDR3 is TGCGCCAGCAGCCAAGTGATCTGGACAGGAGATAATGAAAAACTGTTTTTT. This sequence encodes CASSQVIWTGDNEKLFF.

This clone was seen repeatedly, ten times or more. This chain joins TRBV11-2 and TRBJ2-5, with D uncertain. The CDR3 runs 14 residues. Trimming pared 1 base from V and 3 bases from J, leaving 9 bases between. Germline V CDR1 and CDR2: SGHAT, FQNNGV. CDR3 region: CASSLGGRKETQYF. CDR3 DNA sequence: TGTGCCAGCAGCTTAGGAGGCCGAAAAGAGACCCAGTACTTC.

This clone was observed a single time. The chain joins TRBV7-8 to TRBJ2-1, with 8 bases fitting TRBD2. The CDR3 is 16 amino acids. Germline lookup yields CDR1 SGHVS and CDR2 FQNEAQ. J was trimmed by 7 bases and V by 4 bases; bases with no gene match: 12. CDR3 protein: CASSSTRLASWNEQFF. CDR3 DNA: TGTGCCAGCAGCTCGACTCGACTAGCGTCTTGGAATGAGCAGTTCTTC.

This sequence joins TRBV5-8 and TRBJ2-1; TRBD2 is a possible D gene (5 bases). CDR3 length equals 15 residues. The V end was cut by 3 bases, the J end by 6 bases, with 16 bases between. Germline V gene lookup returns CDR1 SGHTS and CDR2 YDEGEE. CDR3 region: CASSSGGYNLNEQFF. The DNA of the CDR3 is TGTGCCAGCAGCTCCGGAGGCTACAACCTCAATGAGCAGTTCTTC.

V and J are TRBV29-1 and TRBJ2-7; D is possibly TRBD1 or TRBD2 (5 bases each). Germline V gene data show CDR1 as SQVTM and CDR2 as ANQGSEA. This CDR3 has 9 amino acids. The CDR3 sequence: CTTRGEQYF. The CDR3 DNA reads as TGCACCACTAGGGGCGAGCAGTACTTC.

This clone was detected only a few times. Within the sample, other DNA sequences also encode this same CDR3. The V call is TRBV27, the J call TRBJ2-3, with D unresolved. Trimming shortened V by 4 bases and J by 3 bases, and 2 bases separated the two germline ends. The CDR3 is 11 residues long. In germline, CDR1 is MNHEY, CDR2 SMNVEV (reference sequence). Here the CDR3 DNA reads TGTGCCAGCAGTTCGACAGATACGCAGTATTTT. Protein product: CASSSTDTQYF.

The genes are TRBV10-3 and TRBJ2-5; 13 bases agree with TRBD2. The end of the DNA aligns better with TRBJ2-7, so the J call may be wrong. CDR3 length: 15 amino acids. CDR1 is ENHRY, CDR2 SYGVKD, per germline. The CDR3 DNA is TGTGCCATCAATCCGGGACTAGCGGGATCTTACGAGCAGTACTTC. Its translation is CAINPGLAGSYEQYF.

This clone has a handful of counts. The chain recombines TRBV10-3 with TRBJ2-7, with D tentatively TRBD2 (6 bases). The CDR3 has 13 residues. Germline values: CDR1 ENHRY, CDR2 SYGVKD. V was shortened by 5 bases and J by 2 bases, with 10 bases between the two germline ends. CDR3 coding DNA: TGTGCCATCAGTCGGGAGCCCCCCTACGAGCAGTACTTC. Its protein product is CAISREPPYEQYF.

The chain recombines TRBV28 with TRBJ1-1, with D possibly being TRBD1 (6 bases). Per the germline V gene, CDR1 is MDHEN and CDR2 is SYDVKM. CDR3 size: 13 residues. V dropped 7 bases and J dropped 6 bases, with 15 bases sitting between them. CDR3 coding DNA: TGTGCCAGCACCACAGTAGGGGGAGCTGAAGCTTTCTTT. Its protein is CASTTVGGAEAFF.

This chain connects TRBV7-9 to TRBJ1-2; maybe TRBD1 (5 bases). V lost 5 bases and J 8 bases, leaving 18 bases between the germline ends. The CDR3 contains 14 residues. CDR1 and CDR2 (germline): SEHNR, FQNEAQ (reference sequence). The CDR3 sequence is CASSRHSGERGYTF. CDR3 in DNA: TGTGCCAGCAGCCGACATTCGGGGGAACGAGGCTACACCTTC.

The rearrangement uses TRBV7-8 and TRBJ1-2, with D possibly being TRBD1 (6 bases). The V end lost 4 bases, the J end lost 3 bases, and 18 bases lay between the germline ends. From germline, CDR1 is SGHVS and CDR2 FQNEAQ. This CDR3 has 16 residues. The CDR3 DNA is TGTGCCAGCAGCTCTACTCGGACAGATCCACACTATGGCTACACCTTC. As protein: CASSSTRTDPHYGYTF.

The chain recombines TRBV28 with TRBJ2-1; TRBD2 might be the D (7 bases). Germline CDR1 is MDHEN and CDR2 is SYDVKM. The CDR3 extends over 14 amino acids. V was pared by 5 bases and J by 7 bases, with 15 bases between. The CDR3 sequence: CASSVRGGNNEQFF. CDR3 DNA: TGTGCCAGCAGTGTGAGGGGGGGTAATAATGAGCAGTTCTTC.

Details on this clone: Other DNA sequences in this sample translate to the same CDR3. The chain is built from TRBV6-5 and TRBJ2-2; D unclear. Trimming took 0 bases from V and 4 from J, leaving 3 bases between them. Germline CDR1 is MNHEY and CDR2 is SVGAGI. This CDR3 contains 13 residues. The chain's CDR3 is CASSYSGTGELFF. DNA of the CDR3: TGTGCCAGCAGTTACTCAGGCACCGGGGAGCTGTTTTTT.

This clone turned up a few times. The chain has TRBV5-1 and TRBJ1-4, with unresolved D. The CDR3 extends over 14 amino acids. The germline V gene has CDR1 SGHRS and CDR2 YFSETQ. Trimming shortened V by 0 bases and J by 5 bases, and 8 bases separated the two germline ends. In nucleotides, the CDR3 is TGCGCCAGCAGCTTGGGTCCCACGAATGAAAAACTGTTTTTT. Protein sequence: CASSLGPTNEKLFF.

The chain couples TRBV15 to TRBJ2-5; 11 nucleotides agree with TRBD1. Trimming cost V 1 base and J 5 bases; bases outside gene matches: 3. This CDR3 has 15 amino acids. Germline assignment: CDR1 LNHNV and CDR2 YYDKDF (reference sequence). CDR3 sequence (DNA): TGTGCCACCAGCAGAGGCCGGACAGGGGGCGAGACCCAGTACTTC. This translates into CATSRGRTGGETQYF.

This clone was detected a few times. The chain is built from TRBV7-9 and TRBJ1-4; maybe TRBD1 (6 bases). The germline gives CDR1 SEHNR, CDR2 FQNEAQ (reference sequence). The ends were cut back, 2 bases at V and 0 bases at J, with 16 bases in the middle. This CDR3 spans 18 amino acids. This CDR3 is CASSLTSGTNPTNEKLFF. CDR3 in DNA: TGTGCCAGCAGCTTAACATCCGGGACAAACCCAACTAATGAAAAACTGTTTTTT.